The 27 T cell receptor beta chains reported below all come from one sample, sequenced in a study of cytomegalovirus exposure and HLA in healthy donors (dated by TCRdb to 2016 to 2017). Library prep was done by the immunoSEQ multiplex PCR assay. A mixture of 60 forward primers for TCR Vbeta segments and 13 reverse primers for TCR Jbeta segments was used in the multiplex PCR. The table was pulled from immuneACCESS by TCRdb, which kept in-frame rearrangements only. Such tables lose some clones; where checked, under half of the loss comes from unresolved V genes, and the rest has no known cause. Recorded for this sample are around 100,000 clones; 60% to 80% of them occurred a single time. The ten top clones hold about 20% of the sample. The sample taken for sequencing was PBMCs. Every receptor here comes from a woman aged 55 to 70 in good health and CMV-seropositive.

This clone was recorded only once. The CDR3 is CASSSGTGGNEQYF. CDR3 nucleotide sequence: TGCGCCAGCAGCTCCGGGACAGGGGGCAACGAGCAGTACTTC. The chain uses TRBV5-1 and TRBJ2-7, with 12 bases lining up with TRBD1. CDR1 and CDR2 (germline): SGHRS, YFSETQ. With 3 bases clipped from V and 5 bases from J, the junction kept 3 bases outside the gene matches. CDR3 length: 14 amino acids. The whole variable domain, remainder taken from reference TRBV5-1 and TRBJ2-7, is KAGVTQTPRYLIKTRGQQVTLSCSPISGHRSVSWYQQTPGQGLQFLFEYFSETQRNKGNFPGRFSGRQFSNSRSEMNVSTLELGDSALYLCASSSGTGGNEQYFGPGTRLTVT.

The rearrangement links TRBV7-9 to TRBJ2-3; 7 bases are shared with TRBD2. This CDR3 comprises 16 residues. The junction had 7 bases not matched to a gene; V was cut back by 2 bases and J by 2 bases. Germline CDR1 and CDR2: SEHNR and FQNEAQ (reference sequence). CDR3 residues: CASSLRPSGFTDTQYF. The CDR3 nucleotides read TGTGCCAGCAGCTTAAGGCCTAGCGGATTCACAGATACGCAGTATTTT.

V usage is TRBV7-8 and J usage is TRBJ2-7; no reliable D call. Germline V gene sequence: CDR1 SGHVS, CDR2 FQNEAQ. The length of the CDR3 is 15 residues. V gave up 0 bases and J gave up 2 bases, with 11 bases separating them. CDR3 sequence: CASSLAPGPTYEQYF. The CDR3 region has the DNA TGTGCCAGCAGCTTAGCGCCAGGCCCAACCTACGAGCAGTACTTC.

V usage is TRBV10-3 and J usage is TRBJ2-1; 16 positions match TRBD2. After removal of 5 bases from V and 6 bases from J, the junction contained 4 bases not matched to a gene. The CDR3 totals 16 residues. The germline gives CDR1 ENHRY, CDR2 SYGVKD. DNA for the CDR3: TGTGCCATCAGTTTGGGGACTAGCGGGAGGGCCAATGAGCAGTTCTTC. Its translation: CAISLGTSGRANEQFF.

This chain uses TRBV20-1 with TRBJ1-2; D gene unclear. The CDR3 totals 10 residues. Germline CDR1 and CDR2: DFQATT and SNEGSKA (reference sequence). V was trimmed by 4 bases and J by 8 bases, leaving 8 bases between them. The CDR3 coding sequence is TGCAGTGCTAACGGGGAGGGCTACACCTTC. It specifies CSANGEGYTF.

This clone has a single count. This chain uses TRBV6-5 with TRBJ1-1; D unresolved. The CDR3 length is 13 residues. Trimming took off 6 bases at V and 1 base at J, with 9 bases between the two ends. Germline values: CDR1 MNHEY, CDR2 SVGAGI. DNA for the CDR3: TGTGCCAGCAGAATCACCGGGAACACTGAAGCTTTCTTT. Protein product: CASRITGNTEAFF.

The CDR3 region is CASSPGQGGAGELFF. As DNA, the CDR3 is TGCGCCAGCAGCCCGGGACAGGGTGGGGCCGGGGAGCTGTTTTTT. This chain connects TRBV5-1 to TRBJ2-2; 9 bases map to TRBD1. The CDR3 runs 15 residues. CDR1 and CDR2 (germline): SGHRS, YFSETQ. J gave up 6 bases and V 4 bases, and 7 bases lay outside the gene matches.

The rearrangement links TRBV30 to TRBJ2-4; maybe TRBD1 (5 bases). Germline V CDR1 and CDR2: GTSNPN, SVGIG (reference sequence). Trimming removed 2 bases from V and 4 bases from J, with 9 bases in between. The CDR3 spans 13 residues. The CDR3, as DNA: TGTGCCTGGAGTCCCCAGGGTAAAAACATTCAGTACTTC. The encoded protein is CAWSPQGKNIQYF.

This chain connects TRBV28 to TRBJ2-7; 11 nucleotides agree with TRBD2. The CDR3 has 16 amino acids. The germline CDR1 and CDR2 sequences are MDHEN and SYDVKM. J gave up 6 bases and V 6 bases, and 13 bases lay outside the gene matches. The CDR3 reads CASRPGLAGGRSEQYF. CDR3 in DNA: TGTGCCAGCAGACCCGGACTAGCGGGCGGCCGGTCCGAGCAGTACTTC.

This chain joins TRBV19 and TRBJ2-7; 14 positions match TRBD2. V lost 2 bases to trimming and J lost 7 bases; unmatched junction nucleotides: 7. This CDR3 comprises 16 residues. Germline V gives CDR1 LNHDA, CDR2 SQIVND (reference sequence). CDR3 region: CASSINRLAGGPEQYF. CDR3 nucleotides: TGTGCCAGTAGTATAAACCGACTAGCGGGAGGGCCGGAGCAGTACTTC.

The genes are TRBV29-1 and TRBJ2-5, with 10 bases identical to TRBD2. With 6 bases clipped from V and 6 bases from J, the junction kept 10 bases outside the gene matches. Germline CDR1 and CDR2: SQVTM and ANQGSEA. The CDR3 loop spans 14 amino acids. The CDR3 bases are TGCAGCGTACCGAATAGCGGGAGGAGCAAGACCCAGTACTTC. This codes for CSVPNSGRSKTQYF.

The chain uses TRBV9 and TRBJ2-3; 7 positions match TRBD2. J was trimmed by 4 bases and V by 0 bases; bases with no gene match: 2. CDR3 length: 14 amino acids. CDR1 and CDR2 from the germline V gene are SGDLS and YYNGEE. CDR3 sequence reads: CASSVGEGSDTQYF. CDR3 DNA sequence: TGTGCCAGCAGCGTAGGGGAGGGATCAGATACGCAGTATTTT.

The rearrangement joins TRBV7-9 to TRBJ1-5, with D tentatively TRBD1 (6 bases). The CDR3 is made up of 13 amino acids. V gave up 5 bases and J gave up 4 bases, with 9 bases separating them. The germline CDR1 and CDR2 sequences are SEHNR and FQNEAQ (reference sequence). CDR3 sequence (DNA): TGTGCCAGCAGCCAGACAGGTAATCAGCCCCAGCATTTT. It translates to CASSQTGNQPQHF.

The CDR3 reads CASGLAGGLNEQFF. In nucleotides, the CDR3 is TGTGCCAGCGGGCTAGCGGGAGGGTTAAATGAGCAGTTCTTC. The chain uses TRBV2 and TRBJ2-1; 12 bases line up with TRBD2. The CDR3 length is 14 residues. J was trimmed by 7 bases and V by 8 bases; bases with no gene match: 6. The germline CDR1 and CDR2 sequences are SNHLY and FYNNEI.

This chain links TRBV2 with TRBJ2-2, with 9 bases that match TRBD2. V shed 7 bases, J shed 5 bases, and the junction held 8 bases outside the gene matches. This CDR3 comprises 15 residues. The germline V gene encodes CDR1 SNHLY and CDR2 FYNNEI. CDR3 sequence (DNA): TGTGCCAGCAAAAGGATGCGGGAGGGAACCGGGGAGCTGTTTTTT. It encodes CASKRMREGTGELFF.

The CDR3 DNA reads TGTGCCAGCAGCTTGACAGGGAATTTGCACGAGCAGTACTTC. Translated: CASSLTGNLHEQYF. V is TRBV7-9 and J is TRBJ2-7; 7 bases align to TRBD1. Germline V lookup: CDR1 SEHNR, CDR2 FQNEAQ (reference sequence). This CDR3 is 14 amino acids long. The J segment lost 5 bases and the V segment lost 3 bases, leaving 7 bases of the junction unmatched. The variable domain in full, completed from reference TRBV7-9 and TRBJ2-7, reads DTGVSQNPRHKITKRGQNVTFRCDPISEHNRLYWYRQTLGQGPEFLTYFQNEAQLEKSRLLSDRFSAERPKGSFSTLEIQRTEQGDSAMYLCASSLTGNLHEQYFGPGTRLTVT.

The V gene is TRBV13, the J gene TRBJ2-7, with 8 bases fitting TRBD2. This CDR3 region has 15 residues. J lost 6 bases, V lost 1 base, and 8 bases had no gene match. In germline, CDR1 is PRHDT, CDR2 FYEKMQ (reference sequence). Written as DNA, the CDR3 is TGTGCCAGCAGCTTAGTCGGGACTAGTAAAGGCGAGCAGTACTTC. The encoded protein is CASSLVGTSKGEQYF.

This clone showed up just a few times. One end of the junction varies from germline; a read error may be responsible. The V and J genes are TRBV7-9 and TRBJ2-7; no firm D call. Germline V gives CDR1 SEHNR, CDR2 FQNEAQ (reference sequence). The CDR3 runs 12 residues. The CDR3 is CSSSPVLYEQYF. The CDR3 DNA follows: TGTTCCAGCAGCCCGGTACTCTACGAGCAGTACTTC.

In its sample, this clone was seen once. The rearrangement joins TRBV11-2 to TRBJ1-4; no reliable D call. The germline CDR1 and CDR2 sequences are SGHAT and FQNNGV. This CDR3 is 14 amino acids long. Deletions cut 2 bases from V and 7 bases from J, with 11 bases between. The CDR3 DNA is TGTGCCAGCAGCTTATCGAGGGCGATTGAAAAACTGTTTTTT. Residues: CASSLSRAIEKLFF.

V usage is TRBV11-3 and J usage is TRBJ1-1; D not resolved. Trimming removed 5 bases at V and 3 bases at J, with 13 bases between. CDR1 SGHNT and CDR2 YENEEA come from the germline V gene. CDR3 length: 14 amino acids. The CDR3 here is CASSQEADDTEAFF. DNA of the CDR3: TGTGCCAGCAGCCAAGAGGCGGATGACACTGAAGCTTTCTTT.

V usage is TRBV5-4 and J usage is TRBJ2-7; weak D call: TRBD1 (6 bases). Trimming pared 2 bases from V and 3 bases from J, leaving 9 bases between. CDR1 and CDR2 from the germline V gene are SGHNT and YYREEE (reference sequence). The CDR3 is 13 amino acids. The CDR3: CASSFGQLYEQYF. The CDR3 bases are TGTGCCAGCAGCTTTGGACAGCTCTACGAGCAGTACTTC.

The V and J genes are TRBV6-1 and TRBJ1-5; no clear D. This CDR3 is built from 14 residues. The V gene lost 5 bases and the J gene lost 7 bases, with 15 bases spanning the gap. Germline loops: CDR1 MNHNS, CDR2 SASEGT. CDR3 amino acids: CASSSGEAVQPQHF. In nucleotides, the CDR3 is TGTGCCAGCAGTTCCGGGGAGGCAGTACAGCCCCAGCATTTT.

J is TRBJ2-3 and V is TRBV7-9; D possibly corresponds to TRBD2 (6 bases). The germline gives CDR1 SEHNR, CDR2 FQNEAQ (reference sequence). V was pared by 1 base and J by 6 bases, with 14 bases between. The CDR3 runs to 15 residues. The CDR3 loop reads CASSLDGRGGDTQYF. DNA of the CDR3: TGTGCCAGCAGCTTAGACGGGAGAGGCGGTGATACGCAGTATTTT.

The chain uses TRBV27 and TRBJ2-1; D remains unclear. CDR3 length equals 11 residues. In germline, CDR1 is MNHEY, CDR2 SMNVEV (reference sequence). V gave up 0 bases and J gave up 10 bases, with 4 bases separating them. CDR3 sequence (DNA): TGTGCCAGCAGTTTATCCGGGGAGCAGTTCTTC. It yields the protein CASSLSGEQFF.

This rearrangement joins TRBV19 to TRBJ1-5; D is perhaps TRBD1 (5 bases). V shed 1 base and J shed 5 bases, with 18 bases lying between them. CDR1 and CDR2 (germline): LNHDA, SQIVND (reference sequence). The CDR3 is 17 amino acids. The CDR3 spells CASSIGARQGLYQPQHF. The DNA for the CDR3 is TGTGCCAGTAGTATAGGGGCGAGGCAGGGCCTATATCAGCCCCAGCATTTT.

V and J are TRBV7-3 and TRBJ2-1; 10 nucleotides line up with TRBD2. This CDR3 comprises 13 residues. Germline CDR1 and CDR2: SGHTA and FQGTGA. Losses at the gene ends were 5 bases for V and 10 bases for J; bases not matched to a gene: 5. The CDR3 sequence: CASSPSTSGEQFF. For the CDR3, the DNA is TGTGCCAGCAGCCCATCGACTAGCGGGGAGCAGTTCTTC.

This sequence joins TRBV5-1 and TRBJ2-3; possible D gene TRBD2, 5 bases. Trimming removed 6 bases from V and 2 bases from J, with 19 bases in between. CDR1 and CDR2 (germline): SGHRS, YFSETQ. This CDR3 spans 16 amino acids. The CDR3 sequence is CASTLGTSGSTDTQYF. CDR3 nucleotide sequence: TGCGCCAGCACCCTGGGAACCAGCGGCTCCACAGATACGCAGTATTTT.